The sequence of this T cell receptor (beta chain) was determined in a study of T cells in Graves' hyperthyroidism and ophthalmopathy. The CDR3 runs 12 residues. Germline-derived CDR1 and CDR2 are SQVTM and ANQGSEA. V lost 6 bases to trimming and J lost 2 bases, with 10 bases between them. RNA transcripts were the template for amplifying TCR beta CDR3 regions. First-round RT-PCR with HTBI primers amplified the TCR CDR3 region. Via MiXCR, TCRdb re-called the multiplex PCR reads, giving one row per CDR3 protein. Here the sample spans over 400,000 distinct CDR3 sequences, roughly 22% being singletons. This sequence joins TRBV29-1 and TRBJ1-1; D remains unclear. This TCR derives from a woman between 65 and 79 years old with Graves' ophthalmopathy. The source material was blood. CDR3 residues: CSVPEKNTEAFF. CDR3 sequence (DNA): TGCAGCGTCCCAGAAAAAAACACTGAAGCTTTCTTT.